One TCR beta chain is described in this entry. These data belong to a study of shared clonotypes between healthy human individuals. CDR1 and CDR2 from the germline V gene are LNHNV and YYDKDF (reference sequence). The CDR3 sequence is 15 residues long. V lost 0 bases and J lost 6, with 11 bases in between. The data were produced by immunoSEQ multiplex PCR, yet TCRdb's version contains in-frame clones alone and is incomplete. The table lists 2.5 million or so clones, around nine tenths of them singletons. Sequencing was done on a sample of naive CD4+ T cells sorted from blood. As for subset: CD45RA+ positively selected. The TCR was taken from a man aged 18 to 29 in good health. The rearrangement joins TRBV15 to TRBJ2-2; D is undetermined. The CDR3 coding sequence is TGTGCCACCAGCAGAGACCAGATTGGGTCCGGGGAGCTGTTTTTT. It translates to CATSRDQIGSGELFF.